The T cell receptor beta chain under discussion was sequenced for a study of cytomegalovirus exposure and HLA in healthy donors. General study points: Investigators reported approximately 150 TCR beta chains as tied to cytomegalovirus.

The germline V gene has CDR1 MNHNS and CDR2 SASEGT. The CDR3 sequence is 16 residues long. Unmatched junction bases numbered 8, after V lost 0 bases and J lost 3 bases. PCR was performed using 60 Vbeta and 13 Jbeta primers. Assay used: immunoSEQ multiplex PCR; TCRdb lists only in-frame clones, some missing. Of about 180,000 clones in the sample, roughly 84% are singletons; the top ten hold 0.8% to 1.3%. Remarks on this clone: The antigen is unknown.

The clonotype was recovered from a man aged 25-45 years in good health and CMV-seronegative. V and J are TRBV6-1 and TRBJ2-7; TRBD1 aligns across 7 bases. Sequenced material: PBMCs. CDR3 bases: TGTGCCAGCAGTGAAGCCCGCAACAGGGGTGGCTACGAGCAGTACTTC. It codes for CASSEARNRGGYEQYF.